Below are 18 T cell receptor beta chains sequenced from a single sample in a study of T cells in Graves' hyperthyroidism and ophthalmopathy. The source material, RNA transcripts, was used to amplify TCR beta CDR3 regions. The TCR CDR3 was amplified in a first-round RT-PCR using the HTBI primer set. TCRdb ran MiXCR on the multiplex PCR reads and lists one entry per CDR3 protein. The top ten hold 3% to 4% of the sample, which has some 550,000 distinct CDR3 sequences, about a sixth seen once. Sequencing used blood. The receptor source for this set is a woman aged 40-49 years with Graves' ophthalmopathy.

The sample holds many counts of this clonotype. The gene calls are TRBV2 and TRBJ2-7; 7 bases are shared with TRBD1. The CDR3 runs 17 residues. Germline assignment: CDR1 SNHLY and CDR2 FYNNEI. Trimming took 5 bases from V and 3 from J; bases not matched to a gene: 16. CDR3 nucleotide sequence: TGTGCCAGCAGTAAGGTAACTCCGACAGGGAAAGACTACGAGCAGTACTTC. As protein: CASSKVTPTGKDYEQYF.

CDR3 region: CASSQGLLRTGKVYEQYF. As DNA, the CDR3 is TGCGCCAGCAGCCAAGGGCTACTTCGGACAGGGAAGGTCTACGAGCAGTACTTC. The chain combines TRBV4-1 with TRBJ2-7, with 8 bases aligning to TRBD1. This CDR3 has 18 amino acids. V gave up 1 base and J gave up 3 bases; unmatched junction bases: 14. Germline assignment: CDR1 MGHRA and CDR2 YSYEKL.

The V and J genes are TRBV3-1 and TRBJ2-1; TRBD1 agrees at 8 bases. V lost 4 bases, J lost 8 bases, and 10 bases stayed unmatched. This CDR3 comprises 15 residues. Germline assignment: CDR1 LGHDT and CDR2 YNNKEL (reference sequence). The CDR3 DNA reads as TGTGCCAGCAGCCTTGGGACAGGTTGCTTCGATGAGCAGTTCTTC. Its protein is CASSLGTGCFDEQFF.

This clonotype was recorded many times. J is TRBJ2-1 and V is TRBV27; D is possibly TRBD1 or TRBD2 (5 bases each). The CDR3 has 14 amino acids. Germline V gives CDR1 MNHEY, CDR2 SMNVEV (reference sequence). V was shortened by 5 bases and J by 2 bases, with 10 bases between the two germline ends. CDR3 sequence reads: CASSQRGPYNEQFF. As DNA, the CDR3 is TGTGCCAGCAGTCAGAGGGGACCCTACAATGAGCAGTTCTTC.

This clonotype has ten or more counts. The chain combines TRBV6-2 or TRBV6-3 with TRBJ2-5, with 7 bases that match TRBD2. The CDR3 covers 13 residues. V shed 6 bases, J shed 5 bases, and the junction held 6 bases outside the gene matches. CDR1 and CDR2 from the germline V gene are MNHEY and SVGEGT. The CDR3 DNA reads TGTGCCAGCAGCAAAGCGGGGTTGGAGACCCAGTACTTC. This codes for CASSKAGLETQYF.

At least ten counts were recorded for this clonotype. The gene calls are TRBV10-3 and TRBJ1-6; a weak D match, TRBD1 (5 bases). Trimming shortened V by 4 bases and J by 7 bases, and 14 bases separated the two germline ends. CDR3 size: 15 residues. CDR1 is ENHRY, CDR2 SYGVKD, per germline. The CDR3 region has the DNA TGTGCCATCAGTGCAGGGTCAGGAGTCAATTCACCCCTCCACTTT. Translation gives CAISAGSGVNSPLHF.

This clonotype was picked up many times. The chain carries TRBV7-8 and TRBJ2-7; D is unclear. The length of the CDR3 is 11 residues. Trimming pared 3 bases from V and 5 bases from J, leaving 5 bases between. In germline, CDR1 is SGHVS, CDR2 FQNEAQ. CDR3 amino acids: CASSFTNEQYF. The CDR3 bases are TGTGCCAGCAGCTTTACGAACGAGCAGTACTTC.

The sample holds many counts of this clonotype. DNA of the CDR3: TGCAGTGCTAGAGATCCGGACACTGAAGCTTTCTTT. Translation gives CSARDPDTEAFF. The V call is TRBV20-1, the J call TRBJ1-1; D is unresolved. Germline V gene lookup returns CDR1 DFQATT and CDR2 SNEGSKA (reference sequence). V shed 0 bases and J shed 3 bases, with 5 bases lying between them. This CDR3 has 12 residues.

This clonotype was detected many times. The gene calls are TRBV29-1 and TRBJ1-2, with D hard to call. The V gene lost 2 bases and the J gene lost 8 bases, with 12 bases spanning the gap. The CDR3 has 12 amino acids. The germline V gene encodes CDR1 SQVTM and CDR2 ANQGSEA. CDR3 nucleotide sequence: TGCAGCGTTGAATCAGCACCCGGCGGCTACACCTTC. This encodes CSVESAPGGYTF.

This clonotype was recorded at least ten times. In DNA, the CDR3 is TGTGCCAGCACTCCTGTGGAGGTAGTGAACACTGAAGCTTTCTTT. Translated: CASTPVEVVNTEAFF. The V gene is TRBV2, the J gene TRBJ1-1; D unresolved. This CDR3 contains 15 residues. Trimming shortened V by 7 bases and J by 0 bases, and 15 bases separated the two germline ends. Germline CDR1 is SNHLY and CDR2 is FYNNEI.

The CDR3 DNA is TGTGCCAGCAGCGTAAGAACTAATACCGGGGAGCTGTTTTTT. Its translation: CASSVRTNTGELFF. This chain connects TRBV9 to TRBJ2-2; D gene uncertain. CDR1 is SGDLS and CDR2 is YYNGEE in the germline V gene. Trimming stripped 1 base from V and 5 bases from J, with 9 bases between. CDR3 length equals 14 residues.

With regard to this clonotype: A much larger clone lies one base from this, so it may be a read error. This chain connects TRBV7-3 to TRBJ2-5, with 9 bases identical to TRBD1. This CDR3 is built from 12 residues. Germline-derived CDR1 and CDR2 are SGHTA and FQGTGA. The CDR3 spells CASSRDRETRYF. The CDR3 DNA reads as TGTGCCAGCAGCCGGGACAGGGAGACCCGGTACTTC.

The rearrangement uses TRBV7-9 and TRBJ2-5; 11 bases map to TRBD2. The CDR3 has 16 residues. V dropped 4 bases and J dropped 2; count of bases not matched to a gene: 6. The germline CDR1 and CDR2 sequences are SEHNR and FQNEAQ (reference sequence). The CDR3 spells CASSSYGTSGQETQYF. DNA of the CDR3: TGTGCCAGCAGCTCGTACGGGACTAGCGGACAAGAGACCCAGTACTTC.

This clonotype was counted ten times or more. The CDR3 nucleotides read TGTGCCAGCAGCCGGGAACAGGGGGTTGGTGGCTACACCTTC. Its translation: CASSREQGVGGYTF. V usage is TRBV3-1 and J usage is TRBJ1-2, with 8 positions matching TRBD1. The V gene end was trimmed by 4 bases and the J gene end by 7 bases; junction bases not matched to a gene: 8. CDR1 and CDR2 (germline): LGHDT, YNNKEL (reference sequence). The CDR3 sequence is 14 residues long.

The V call is TRBV4-1, the J call TRBJ1-2, with D perhaps matching TRBD1 (6 bases). Trimming removed 1 base from V and 4 bases from J, with 13 bases in between. The CDR3 covers 15 residues. The germline CDR1 and CDR2 sequences are MGHRA and YSYEKL. For the CDR3, the DNA is TGCGCCAGCAGCCAAGTGCATCGGGGGGCCTATGGCTACACCTTC. As protein: CASSQVHRGAYGYTF.

This chain connects TRBV7-7 to TRBJ2-1, with 10 positions matching TRBD1. This CDR3 spans 15 amino acids. Germline CDR1 reads SSHAT; CDR2 reads FNYEAQ (reference sequence). The CDR3 here is CAIGGQGSRNNEQFF. As DNA, the CDR3 is TGTGCTATAGGGGGACAGGGGTCAAGGAACAATGAGCAGTTCTTC.

This clonotype was seen many times. The CDR3 region is CASSLGRDQETQYF. Here the CDR3 DNA reads TGTGCCAGCAGCTTAGGCCGAGACCAAGAGACCCAGTACTTC. The chain carries TRBV7-2 and TRBJ2-5; D gene ambiguous. CDR3 length: 14 amino acids. Trimming shortened V by 1 base and J by 0 bases, and 6 bases separated the two germline ends. Per germline, CDR1 SGHTA and CDR2 FQGNSA.

The chain carries TRBV18 and TRBJ2-2; weak D call: TRBD2 (6 bases). V shed 3 bases and J shed 0 bases, with 8 bases lying between them. The CDR3 is 15 residues long. The germline gives CDR1 KGHSH, CDR2 LQKENI. CDR3 coding DNA: TGTGCCAGCTCACCGGGCGGGACGAACACCGGGGAGCTGTTTTTT. Translation gives CASSPGGTNTGELFF.